One and the same sample provided the 2 T cell receptor beta chains below, sequenced in a study of response to subunit inactivated influenza vaccine. TCRdb called the RT-PCR reads again in MiXCR, with one record for every CDR3 protein. The data contain 500,000 to 600,000 distinct CDR3 sequences, more than 15% of them singletons. The sequencing here drew on CD4+ T cells sorted from PBMCs, taken roughly 24 months after vaccination. The receptor source for this set is a man in his fifties or sixties who received an inactivated influenza vaccine.

The CDR3 coding sequence is TGTGCCAGCAGCCATGTCCGGGGGCGTGAGCAGTTCTTC. Encoded protein: CASSHVRGREQFF. This rearrangement joins TRBV11-3 to TRBJ2-1; D tentatively fits TRBD1 or TRBD2 (6 bases each). The germline CDR1 and CDR2 sequences are SGHNT and YENEEA. V gave up 5 bases and J gave up 9 bases, with 14 bases separating them. The CDR3 loop spans 13 amino acids.

This clonotype appeared many times. The chain recombines TRBV10-1 with TRBJ1-2, with a weak D call TRBD1 (5 bases). The germline CDR1 and CDR2 sequences are WNHNN and SYGVQD (reference sequence). V shed 5 bases and J shed 5 bases, with 12 bases lying between them. The CDR3 is 13 residues long. The CDR3 is CASSPGTAYGYTF. The DNA for the CDR3 is TGCGCCAGCAGTCCCGGGACGGCTTATGGCTACACCTTC.